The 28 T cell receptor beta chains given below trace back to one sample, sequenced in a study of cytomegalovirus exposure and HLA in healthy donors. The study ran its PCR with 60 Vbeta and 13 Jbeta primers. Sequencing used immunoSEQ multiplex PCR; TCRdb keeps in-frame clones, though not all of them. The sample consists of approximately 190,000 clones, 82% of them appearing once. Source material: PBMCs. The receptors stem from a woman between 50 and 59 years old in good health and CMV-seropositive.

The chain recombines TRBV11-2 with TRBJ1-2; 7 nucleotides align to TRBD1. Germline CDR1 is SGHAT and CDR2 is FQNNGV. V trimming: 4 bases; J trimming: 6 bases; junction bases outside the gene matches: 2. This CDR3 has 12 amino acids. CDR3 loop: CASSSGTDGYTF. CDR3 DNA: TGTGCCAGCAGCTCCGGGACAGATGGCTACACCTTC.

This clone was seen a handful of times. In nucleotides, the CDR3 is TGCGCCAGCAGCCAAGGGACAGAGGGGGCCTACGAGCAGTACTTC. Protein product: CASSQGTEGAYEQYF. The gene calls are TRBV4-1 and TRBJ2-7, with a possible D match to TRBD1 (6 bases). CDR1 and CDR2 (germline): MGHRA, YSYEKL. The V end lost 1 base, the J end lost 2 bases, and 12 bases lay between the germline ends. The CDR3 is 15 residues long.

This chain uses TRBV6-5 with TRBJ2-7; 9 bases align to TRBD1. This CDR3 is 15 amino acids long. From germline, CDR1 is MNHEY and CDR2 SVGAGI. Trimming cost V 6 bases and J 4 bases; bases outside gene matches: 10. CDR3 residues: CASSRGDRGRYEQYF. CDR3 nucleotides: TGTGCCAGCAGCCGAGGAGACAGGGGGAGATACGAGCAGTACTTC.

Here the CDR3 DNA reads TGTGCCAGCTCACCAATAAAGGGAGCGGAAGCTTTCTTT. Its protein product is CASSPIKGAEAFF. This chain connects TRBV18 to TRBJ1-1; D is ambiguous. Between the trimmed V and J ends, which lost 2 bases and 8 bases, there was a span of 12 bases. From germline, CDR1 is KGHSH and CDR2 LQKENI. The CDR3 contains 13 residues. Combining the CDR3 with reference TRBV18 and TRBJ1-1 gives the whole variable domain NAGVMQNPRHLVRRRGQEARLRCSPMKGHSHVYWYRQLPEEGLKFMVYLQKENIIDESGMPKERFSAEFPKEGPSILRIQQVVRGDSAAYFCASSPIKGAEAFFGQGTRLTVV.

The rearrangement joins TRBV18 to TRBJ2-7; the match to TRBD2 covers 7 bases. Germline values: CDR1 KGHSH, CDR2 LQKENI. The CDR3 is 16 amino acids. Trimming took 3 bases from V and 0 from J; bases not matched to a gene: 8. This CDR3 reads CASSPLVGRVSYEQYF. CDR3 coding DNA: TGTGCCAGCTCACCTCTTGTAGGGAGGGTCTCCTACGAGCAGTACTTC.

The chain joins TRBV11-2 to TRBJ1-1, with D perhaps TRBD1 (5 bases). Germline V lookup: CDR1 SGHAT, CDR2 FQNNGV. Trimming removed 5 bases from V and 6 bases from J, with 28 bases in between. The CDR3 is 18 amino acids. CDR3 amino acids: CASSDVRWVGGGFPEAFF. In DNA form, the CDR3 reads TGTGCCAGCAGCGACGTTAGATGGGTGGGGGGAGGTTTCCCTGAAGCTTTCTTT.

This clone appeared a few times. The CDR3 DNA sequence: TGTGCCAGCGCGCCGACAGGGGAAAATTCACCCCTCCACTTT. Protein product: CASAPTGENSPLHF. V is TRBV6-6 and J is TRBJ1-6; 8 bases match TRBD1. Germline V gene data show CDR1 as MNHNY and CDR2 as SVGAGI (reference sequence). The CDR3 is 14 amino acids. V was clipped by 8 bases and J by 7 bases; unmatched bases: 7.

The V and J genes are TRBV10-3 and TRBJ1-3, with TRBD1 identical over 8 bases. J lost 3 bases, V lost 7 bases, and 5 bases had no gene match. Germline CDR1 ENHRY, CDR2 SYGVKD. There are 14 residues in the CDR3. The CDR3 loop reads CAINGQGSGNTIYF. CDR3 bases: TGTGCCATCAACGGACAGGGAAGTGGAAACACCATATATTTT.

CDR3 in amino acids: CASSSSDSTYEQYF. CDR3 nucleotides: TGTGCCAGCAGCAGCTCGGACTCGACATACGAGCAGTACTTC. This rearrangement joins TRBV5-6 to TRBJ2-7; possible D gene TRBD2, 5 bases. V lost 4 bases to trimming and J lost 4 bases, with 15 bases between them. The CDR3 contains 14 residues. Germline V gives CDR1 SGHDT, CDR2 YYEEEE. Using reference TRBV5-6 and TRBJ2-7 for the parts outside the CDR3, the full variable domain is DAGVTQSPTHLIKTRGQQVTLRCSPKSGHDTVSWYQQALGQGPQFIFQYYEEEERQRGNFPDRFSGHQFPNYSSELNVNALLLGDSALYLCASSSSDSTYEQYFGPGTRLTVT.

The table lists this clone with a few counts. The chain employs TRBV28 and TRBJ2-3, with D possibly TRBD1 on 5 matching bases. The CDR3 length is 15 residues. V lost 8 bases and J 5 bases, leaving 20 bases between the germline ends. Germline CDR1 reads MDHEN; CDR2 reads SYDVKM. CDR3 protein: CASSPRGRAVDTQYF. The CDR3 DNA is TGTGCCAGCTCTCCCAGAGGCAGGGCGGTAGATACGCAGTATTTT.

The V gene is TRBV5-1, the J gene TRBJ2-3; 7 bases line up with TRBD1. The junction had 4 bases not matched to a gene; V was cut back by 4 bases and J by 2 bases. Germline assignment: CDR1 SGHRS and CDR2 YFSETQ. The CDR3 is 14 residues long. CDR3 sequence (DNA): TGCGCCAGCAGCCGGGACAGCTACACAGATACGCAGTATTTT. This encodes CASSRDSYTDTQYF.

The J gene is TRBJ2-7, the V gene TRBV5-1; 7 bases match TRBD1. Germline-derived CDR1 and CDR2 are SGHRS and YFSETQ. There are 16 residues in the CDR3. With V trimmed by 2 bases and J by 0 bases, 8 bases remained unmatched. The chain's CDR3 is CASSFGPTGSSYEQYF. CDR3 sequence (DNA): TGCGCCAGCAGCTTTGGTCCGACAGGGTCCTCCTACGAGCAGTACTTC.

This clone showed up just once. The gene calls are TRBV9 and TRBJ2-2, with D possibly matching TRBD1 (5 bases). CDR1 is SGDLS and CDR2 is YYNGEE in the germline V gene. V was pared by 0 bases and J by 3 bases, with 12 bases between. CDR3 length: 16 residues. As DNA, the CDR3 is TGTGCCAGCAGCGTAGCTGAAGGGGCGCACACCGGGGAGCTGTTTTTT. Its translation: CASSVAEGAHTGELFF. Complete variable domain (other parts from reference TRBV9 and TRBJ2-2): DSGVTQTPKHLITATGQRVTLRCSPRSGDLSVYWYQQSLDQGLQFLIQYYNGEERAKGNILERFSAQQFPDLHSELNLSSLELGDSALYFCASSVAEGAHTGELFFGEGSRLTVL.

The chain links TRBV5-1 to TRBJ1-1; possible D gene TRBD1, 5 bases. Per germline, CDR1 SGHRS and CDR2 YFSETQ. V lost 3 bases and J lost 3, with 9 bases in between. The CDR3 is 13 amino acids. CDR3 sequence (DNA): TGCGCCAGCAGCTACGGGGGAGACACTGAAGCTTTCTTT. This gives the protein CASSYGGDTEAFF.

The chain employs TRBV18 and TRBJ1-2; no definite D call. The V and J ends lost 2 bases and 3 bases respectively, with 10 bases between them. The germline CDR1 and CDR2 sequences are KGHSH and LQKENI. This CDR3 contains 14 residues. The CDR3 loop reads CASSPTSLDYGYTF. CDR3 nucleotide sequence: TGTGCCAGCTCACCAACGAGTTTGGACTATGGCTACACCTTC.

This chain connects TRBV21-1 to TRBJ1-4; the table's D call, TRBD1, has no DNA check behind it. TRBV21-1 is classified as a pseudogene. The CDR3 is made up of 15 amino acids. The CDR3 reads CASSKVWAGNEKLFF. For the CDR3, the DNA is TGTGCCAGCAGCAAAGTTTGGGCAGGGAATGAAAAACTGTTTTTT.

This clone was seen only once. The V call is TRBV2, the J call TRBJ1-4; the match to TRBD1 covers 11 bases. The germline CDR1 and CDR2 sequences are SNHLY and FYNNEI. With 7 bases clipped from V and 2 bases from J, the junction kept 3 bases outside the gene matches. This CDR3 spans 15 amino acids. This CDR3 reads CASNRDRGTNEKLFF. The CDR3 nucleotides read TGTGCCAGCAACCGGGACAGGGGGACTAATGAAAAACTGTTTTTT.

The CDR3 protein is CSVPWGRSVDNEQFF. CDR3 sequence (DNA): TGCAGCGTACCCTGGGGGCGGTCTGTAGACAATGAGCAGTTCTTC. The rearrangement joins TRBV29-1 to TRBJ2-1, with D perhaps TRBD1 (6 bases). Germline CDR1 is SQVTM and CDR2 is ANQGSEA. CDR3 size: 15 residues. The V gene lost 6 bases and the J gene lost 5 bases, with 20 bases spanning the gap.

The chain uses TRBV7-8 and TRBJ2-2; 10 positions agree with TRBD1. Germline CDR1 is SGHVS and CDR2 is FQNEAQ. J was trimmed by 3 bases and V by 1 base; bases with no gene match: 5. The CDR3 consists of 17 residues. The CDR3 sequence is CASSLGDRGPDTGELFF. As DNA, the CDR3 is TGTGCCAGCAGCTTAGGAGACAGGGGGCCAGACACCGGGGAGCTGTTTTTT.

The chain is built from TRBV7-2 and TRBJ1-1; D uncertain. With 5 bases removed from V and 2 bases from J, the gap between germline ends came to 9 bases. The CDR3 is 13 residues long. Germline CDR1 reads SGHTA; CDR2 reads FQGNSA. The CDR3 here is CASSAHINTEAFF. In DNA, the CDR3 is TGTGCCAGCAGCGCCCACATAAACACTGAAGCTTTCTTT.

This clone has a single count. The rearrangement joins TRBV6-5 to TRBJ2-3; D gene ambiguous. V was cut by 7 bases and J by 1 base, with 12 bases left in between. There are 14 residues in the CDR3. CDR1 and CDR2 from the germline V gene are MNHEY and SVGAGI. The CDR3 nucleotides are TGTGCCAGCACCCGGAGAGACGGCACAGATACGCAGTATTTT. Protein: CASTRRDGTDTQYF.

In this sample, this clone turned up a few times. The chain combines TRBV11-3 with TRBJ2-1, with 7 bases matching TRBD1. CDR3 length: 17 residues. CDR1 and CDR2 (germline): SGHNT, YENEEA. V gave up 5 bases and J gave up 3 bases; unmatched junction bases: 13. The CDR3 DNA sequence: TGTGCCAGCAGCCCAGGACAGGACAACAGCGTCTACAATGAGCAGTTCTTC. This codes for CASSPGQDNSVYNEQFF.

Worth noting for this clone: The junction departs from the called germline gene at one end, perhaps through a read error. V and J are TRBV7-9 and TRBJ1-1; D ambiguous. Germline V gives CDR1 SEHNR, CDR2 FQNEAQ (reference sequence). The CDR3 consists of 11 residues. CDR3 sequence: CSSSRETEAFF. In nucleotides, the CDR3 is TGTTCCAGCAGTCGAGAGACTGAAGCTTTCTTT.

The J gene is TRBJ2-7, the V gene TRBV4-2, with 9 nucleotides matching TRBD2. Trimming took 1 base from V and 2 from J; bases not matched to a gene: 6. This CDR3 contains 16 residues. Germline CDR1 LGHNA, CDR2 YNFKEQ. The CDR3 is CASSQGASGVTYEQYF. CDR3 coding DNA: TGTGCCAGCAGCCAAGGGGCTAGCGGGGTTACCTACGAGCAGTACTTC.

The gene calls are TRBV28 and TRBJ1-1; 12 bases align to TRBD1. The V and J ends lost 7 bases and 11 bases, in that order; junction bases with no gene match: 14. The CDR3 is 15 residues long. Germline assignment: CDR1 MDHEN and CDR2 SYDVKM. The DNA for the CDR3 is TGTGCCAGCACTTACCCCCCCGGGACAGGGGGCTCGGCTTTCTTT. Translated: CASTYPPGTGGSAFF.

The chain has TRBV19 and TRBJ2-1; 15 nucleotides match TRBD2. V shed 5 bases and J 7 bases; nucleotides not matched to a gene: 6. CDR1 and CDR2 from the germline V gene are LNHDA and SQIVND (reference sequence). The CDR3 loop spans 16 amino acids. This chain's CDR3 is CASSSTGTSGRNEQFF. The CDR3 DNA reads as TGTGCCAGTAGTTCTACCGGGACTAGCGGGAGGAATGAGCAGTTCTTC. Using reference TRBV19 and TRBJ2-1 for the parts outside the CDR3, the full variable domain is DGGITQSPKYLFRKEGQNVTLSCEQNLNHDAMYWYRQDPGQGLRLIYYSQIVNDFQKGDIAEGYSVSREKKESFPLTVTSAQKNPTAFYLCASSSTGTSGRNEQFFGPGTRLTVL.

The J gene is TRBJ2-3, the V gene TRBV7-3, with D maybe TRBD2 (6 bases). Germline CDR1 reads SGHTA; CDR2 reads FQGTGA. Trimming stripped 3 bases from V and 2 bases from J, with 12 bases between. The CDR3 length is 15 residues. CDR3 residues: CASSFRSGFTDTQYF. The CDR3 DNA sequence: TGTGCCAGCAGCTTTCGTAGCGGATTCACAGATACGCAGTATTTT. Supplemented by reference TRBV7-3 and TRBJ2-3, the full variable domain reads GAGVSQTPSNKVTEKGKYVELRCDPISGHTALYWYRQSLGQGPEFLIYFQGTGAADDSGLPNDRFFAVRPEGSVSTLKIQRTERGDSAVYLCASSFRSGFTDTQYFGPGTRLTVL.

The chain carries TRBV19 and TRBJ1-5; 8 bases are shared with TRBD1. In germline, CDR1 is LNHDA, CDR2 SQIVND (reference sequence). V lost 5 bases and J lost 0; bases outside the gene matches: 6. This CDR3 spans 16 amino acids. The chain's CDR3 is CASSPTGGNSNQPQHF. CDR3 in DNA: TGTGCCAGTAGTCCAACAGGGGGGAATAGCAATCAGCCCCAGCATTTT.